The clone carrying this TCR beta chain was seen repeatedly, ten times or more. No antigen is known for it. Construction of the TCR beta libraries employed iRepertoire HTBI primers in conjunction with Arm-PCR of CDR3 regions. MiXCR, run by TCRdb on the multiplex PCR reads, gives a single entry per CDR3 protein. Seen here are about 240,000 distinct CDR3 sequences, 20% observed once, and the top ten hold around 14%. This sample was included in a study of regulatory T cells in long-lasting Graves disease. Broader study findings: Whereas 966 public clonotypes were shared by new patients, persistent patients shared more, at roughly 2,500. Possibly, too few samples lowered accuracy. Persistent Graves' cases showed lower TCR diversity than newly diagnosed cases.

Time point: newly diagnosed GD, antithyroid drugs for less than 3 months. The TCR library was made from RNA extracted from PBMCs. This receptor was identified in a female donor with Graves disease. The sequencing used peripheral blood mononuclear cells (PBMCs), collected at new diagnosis, from a patient treated with antithyroid drugs.

Here the CDR3 reads CASRDPGQGTDTQYF. In DNA form, the CDR3 reads TGTGCCAGCAGGGATCCGGGACAGGGTACAGATACGCAGTATTTT. This chain links TRBV27 with TRBJ2-3; the match to TRBD1 covers 9 bases. The CDR3 has 15 residues. The ends lost 6 bases at V and 3 bases at J; junction bases unmatched: 7. The germline V gene has CDR1 MNHEY and CDR2 SMNVEV (reference sequence).